Below are 12 T cell receptor beta chains sequenced from a single sample in a study of blood T cells in healthy people across ages. Next came a second PCR, run for about 6 to 12 cycles, which used a sample-barcoded 5' primer along with a J-beta primer mix. TCRdb re-derived calls from the 5' RACE reads in MiXCR, one entry per CDR3 protein. Of roughly 1.7 million distinct CDR3 sequences listed, almost 35% were seen once; the top ten hold around 11%. Sequencing was performed on blood. The receptors originated from a woman aged 30 to 39 in good health.

CDR3 coding DNA: TGTGCCACCCGCATCATCCCCCACCTCACTGAAGCTTTCTTT. It codes for CATRIIPHLTEAFF. This sequence joins TRBV15 and TRBJ1-1; D remains unclear. The CDR3 contains 14 residues. V was trimmed by 8 bases and J by 4 bases, leaving 17 bases between them. Germline values: CDR1 LNHNV, CDR2 YYDKDF (reference sequence).

This chain joins TRBV28 and TRBJ2-3; 12 positions agree with TRBD2. The germline V gene has CDR1 MDHEN and CDR2 SYDVKM. The ends lost 4 bases at V and 4 bases at J; junction bases unmatched: 15. This CDR3 contains 19 residues. The CDR3 DNA is TGTGCCAGCAGTTCGTACCGCCGGACTAGCGGGATGAGCGCAGATACGCAGTATTTT. The encoded protein is CASSSYRRTSGMSADTQYF.

This clonotype was found a few times. This chain connects TRBV7-2 to TRBJ1-5, with D uncertain. The CDR3 has 16 amino acids. Per germline, CDR1 SGHTA and CDR2 FQGNSA. The V end was cut by 5 bases, the J end by 4 bases, with 18 bases between. The CDR3 nucleotides read TGTGCCAGCAGCCACTACCCGCCTTTTTATAATCAGCCCCAGCATTTT. Amino acid sequence: CASSHYPPFYNQPQHF.

The CDR3 sequence: CASKPTGTLGDTQYF. Here the CDR3 DNA reads TGTGCCAGCAAACCTACCGGGACTCTTGGGGATACGCAGTATTTT. The gene calls are TRBV2 and TRBJ2-3; a possible D gene is TRBD2 (6 bases). The CDR3 covers 15 residues. CDR1 is SNHLY and CDR2 is FYNNEI in the germline V gene. V was trimmed by 7 bases and J by 6 bases, leaving 20 bases between them.

CDR3 DNA: TGTGCCAGCAGTCCTCAGTGGGACAGCCGTTGGTACGAGCAGTACTTC. It is translated as CASSPQWDSRWYEQYF. The chain links TRBV28 to TRBJ2-7; 7 bases match TRBD1. The germline V gene has CDR1 MDHEN and CDR2 SYDVKM. This CDR3 is built from 16 residues. V was pared by 5 bases and J by 4 bases, with 14 bases of the junction left unmatched.

V is TRBV3-1 and J is TRBJ2-1, with D perhaps assigned TRBD1 or TRBD2 (6 bases each). This CDR3 contains 16 residues. Germline CDR1 is LGHDT and CDR2 is YNNKEL (reference sequence). Trimming cost V 3 bases and J 1 base, with 13 bases left between them. This CDR3 reads CASSQVRGRSYNEQFF. The CDR3 coding sequence is TGTGCCAGCAGCCAGGTACGGGGGCGATCCTACAATGAGCAGTTCTTC.

This chain links TRBV6-1 with TRBJ2-3; D may be TRBD1 or TRBD2 (5 bases each). CDR3 length: 17 amino acids. Germline assignment: CDR1 MNHNS and CDR2 SASEGT. Trimming stripped 6 bases from V and 2 bases from J, with 21 bases between. CDR3 DNA: TGTGCCAGCAGACCATCGTCGCGCTGGGGGAACACAGATACGCAGTATTTT. Its protein product is CASRPSSRWGNTDTQYF.

This clonotype was observed a handful of times. The rearrangement uses TRBV27 and TRBJ1-2; weak D call: TRBD1 (5 bases). CDR3 length: 15 residues. The V gene lost 6 bases and the J gene lost 0 bases, with 14 bases spanning the gap. Germline CDR1 and CDR2: MNHEY and SMNVEV (reference sequence). Here the CDR3 DNA reads TGTGCCAGCAGCCCCGGGGGGGAGTCTAACTATGGCTACACCTTC. It encodes CASSPGGESNYGYTF.

This clonotype was counted between two and nine times. The V call is TRBV10-3, the J call TRBJ2-1, with TRBD2 matching over 10 bases. Germline values: CDR1 ENHRY, CDR2 SYGVKD. V lost 10 bases to trimming and J lost 4 bases; unmatched junction nucleotides: 7. The CDR3 covers 14 residues. CDR3 in amino acids: CATGAGGPYNEQFF. CDR3 DNA sequence: TGTGCCACCGGAGCGGGGGGGCCTTACAATGAGCAGTTCTTC.

Concerning this clonotype itself: The junction departs from germline at one end; a sequencing error may be responsible. This chain uses TRBV20-1 with TRBJ2-3, with TRBD2 as a possible D gene (6 bases). The CDR3 extends over 15 amino acids. Germline V gene lookup returns CDR1 DFQATT and CDR2 SNEGSKA (reference sequence). The CDR3 DNA follows: TGCAGTGCTATCCCCGGGGGTCCTAGCACAGATGCGCAGTATTTT. It is translated as CSAIPGGPSTDAQYF.

This clonotype was seen a few times. The rearrangement joins TRBV7-8 to TRBJ2-7; the D is unclear. The V gene lost 2 bases and the J gene lost 10 bases, with 12 bases spanning the gap. This CDR3 is 12 amino acids long. Germline V gene data show CDR1 as SGHVS and CDR2 as FQNEAQ. Written as DNA, the CDR3 is TGTGCCAGCAGCTTATCCCGAGAGCCCCAGTACTTC. Its translation: CASSLSREPQYF.

This clonotype has at least ten counts. The V call is TRBV7-9, the J call TRBJ2-5; D is unclear. Germline V gene data show CDR1 as SEHNR and CDR2 as FQNEAQ (reference sequence). The V and J ends lost 5 bases and 5 bases respectively, with 18 bases between them. This CDR3 is built from 15 residues. This chain's CDR3 is CASSLRVGSAETQYF. The CDR3 region has the DNA TGTGCCAGCAGCCTACGTGTGGGCTCCGCGGAGACCCAGTACTTC.